This T cell receptor (beta chain) appears in the sequencing data of a study of T cell repertoires in cytomegalovirus infection. Background on the study: Indicated by public TCR beta signatures were CMV infection and matching HLA type.

Trimming left V 6 bases short and J 4 bases short, with 9 bases between. This CDR3 contains 12 residues. Germline-derived CDR1 and CDR2 are MDHEN and SYDVKM. TCRdb called the reads again in MiXCR, with one record for every CDR3 protein. The sample records some 160,000 distinct CDR3 sequences, 15% to 20% being singletons. Only a few counts were recorded for this clonotype. The chain uses TRBV28 and TRBJ1-2; a possible D gene is TRBD1 (5 bases). The sequencing input was CD8+ T cells from PBMCs. The receptor comes from a human donor in good health (CMV status not recorded). Some clones in this sample may be carry-over from other donors' samples. DNA for the CDR3: TGTGCCAGCAGCCTAGGGGTCTATGGCTACACCTTC. It translates to CASSLGVYGYTF.